Reported below is one TCR beta chain. Its specificity is not known. The data are from a study of spatial heterogeneity in lung cancer. About the study: Across the raw uncorrected reads, a unique TCR and UMI combination was observed, on average, more than ten times. The study's findings and limits: How many expanded intratumoral alpha and beta TCRs were present tracked the tumor mutation count, which was a count of nonsynonymous mutations.

Time point specified: sample taken at primary tumor resection. J lost 2 bases, V lost 4 bases, and 5 bases had no gene match. There are 15 residues in the CDR3. In germline, CDR1 is LGHNA, CDR2 YNFKEQ. TCRdb used MiXCR to reprocess the 5' RACE reads, holding one entry per CDR3 protein. The sample records approximately 20,000 distinct CDR3 sequences, over 7% being singletons. The sequence was obtained from a female donor with early-stage non-small cell lung cancer. The material was lung tumor tissue, obtained at surgery. This chain uses TRBV4-2 with TRBJ1-3; 7 nucleotides match TRBD1. This chain's CDR3 is CASSRDDRAGNTIYF. In DNA form, the CDR3 reads TGTGCCAGCAGCCGAGACGACAGGGCTGGAAACACCATATATTTT.